Listed here is a single T cell receptor (beta chain). Its target is not known. The sample belongs to a study of OX40 agonist ivuxolimab in advanced cancers. Across the whole study: Ivuxolimab is a fully human IgG2 antibody that activates OX40 (CD134). Three patients showed partial responses: one hepatocellular carcinoma and two cutaneous melanoma cases.

Trimming took 3 bases from V and 5 from J; bases not matched to a gene: 7. The V gene's germline CDR1 is SGHNT and CDR2 YYREEE (reference sequence). The length of the CDR3 is 15 residues. General study results and limits: Clones of CD4+ and CD8+ blood T cells grew by week 6 at doses of 0.1 to 3.0 mg/kg. It was not determined which antigens were specifically recognized by the peripheral T cells that had undergone clonal expansion.

Profiling relied on immunoSEQ multiplex PCR, and the TCRdb table lists in-frame clones only, not all of them. This table has about 66,000 clones, around 90% appearing once. This sequence was found in an adult with an advanced solid tumor such as melanoma, head and neck, liver or kidney cancer. The chain has TRBV5-4 and TRBJ2-1, with 8 bases identical to TRBD1. Sequencing used CD4+ or CD8+ T cells sorted from blood, obtained in a trial of the OX40 agonist ivuxolimab. The CDR3 DNA follows: TGTGCCAGCAGCTATAGACAGGGGACCCACAATGAGCAGTTCTTC. This sequence encodes CASSYRQGTHNEQFF.